This T cell receptor (beta chain) was identified during a study of cytomegalovirus exposure and HLA in healthy donors. Broader study findings: TCR beta V- and J-gene trimming, according to a later analysis, was linked to a missense DCLRE1C variant. Later on, an analysis showed TCR association rates differing by HLA locus, with DRB1 the most and HLA-C the fewest. Earlier analysis found most TCR beta V segments productive about 87% or about 30% of the time. Altogether, 150 to 200 TCR beta chains were recorded as cytomegalovirus-associated.

This clone was observed a few times. Its antigen is undetermined. The length of the CDR3 is 14 residues. Germline CDR1 is LNHDA and CDR2 is SQIVND (reference sequence). V was trimmed by 7 bases and J by 0 bases, leaving 12 bases between them. Researchers ran the PCR with 60 Vbeta and 13 Jbeta primers. The assay was immunoSEQ multiplex PCR, and TCRdb's table has in-frame clones only and misses some. The data hold about 190,000 clones, with roughly 77% observed a single time. The receptor comes from a woman in her thirties in good health and CMV-seropositive. This chain links TRBV19 with TRBJ1-1, with a weak D call TRBD1 (5 bases). Input material: PBMCs. CDR3 nucleotides: TGTGCCAGTACCCCACAGGCTATGAACACTGAAGCTTTCTTT. This sequence encodes CASTPQAMNTEAFF.